One sample yielded the 5 T cell receptor beta chains listed below, sequenced in a study of T cell clonality in common variable immunodeficiency. The assay was immunoSEQ multiplex PCR, and TCRdb's table has in-frame clones only and misses some. Observed in the sample are 75,000 to 85,000 clones, none of them singletons. Sequencing was performed on peripheral blood mononuclear cells. Receptors were obtained from a person aged 18 to 70 in good health.

This clone was found many times. The CDR3 extends 3 residues past the end of the read, so its final part is completed from the germline J gene. V and J are TRBV20-1 and TRBJ1-5, with 7 bases identical to TRBD1. Germline lookup yields CDR1 DFQATT and CDR2 SNEGSKA (reference sequence). With V trimmed by 3 bases and J by 7 bases, 9 bases remained unmatched. The CDR3 is 14 residues long. The sequenced part of the CDR3 DNA is TGCAGTGCTAGGGGACAGCTCCCATGGCAGCCC. Translating gives CSARGQLPWQP. The CDR3 reads in full as CSARGQLPWQPQHF.

Many counts were recorded for this clone. The CDR3 end lies 3 residues beyond the end of the read and is filled in from the germline J gene. This rearrangement joins TRBV7-2 to TRBJ1-4; D is possibly TRBD1 (5 bases). CDR3 length: 16 amino acids. Germline V gene data show CDR1 as SGHTA and CDR2 as FQGNSA. V was cut by 0 bases and J by 3 bases, with 11 bases left in between. This CDR3 reads CASSLAGWGANEKLFF. CDR3 bases read: TGTGCCAGCAGCTTAGCGGGGTGGGGGGCTAATGAAAAA.

This clone has a count of ten or more. The read comes to an end 3 residues before the CDR3 does, leaving the germline J gene to fill in the end. The genes are TRBV20-1 and TRBJ2-6; D is perhaps TRBD2 (5 bases). The V and J ends lost 3 bases and 2 bases respectively, with 8 bases between them. This CDR3 contains 14 residues. Germline V gene data show CDR1 as DFQATT and CDR2 as SNEGSKA (reference sequence). The sequenced part of the CDR3 DNA is TGCAGTGCTAGCTTCGGGGCTGGGGCCAACGTC. This sequence encodes CSASFGAGANV. The whole CDR3 protein is CSASFGAGANVLTF.

This clone came up many times. The CDR3 end falls 3 residues outside the read, so it is completed with the germline J gene. V is TRBV7-3 and J is TRBJ2-3; 13 bases map to TRBD2. Germline-derived CDR1 and CDR2 are SGHTA and FQGTGA. The CDR3 sequence is 19 residues long. Trimming at V came to 1 base and at J to 3 bases, leaving 10 bases not matched to a gene. The CDR3 sequence is CASSLRGLAGDQMTDTQYF. The covered CDR3 bases are TGTGCCAGCAGCTTAAGAGGACTAGCGGGAGACCAGATGACAGATACG.

In this sample, this clone turned up many times. The germline gene is not matched at one end of the junction; a read error may be the cause. The CDR3 end is not reached by the read, which stops 3 residues before it; the germline J gene fills it in. The chain links TRBV4-2 to TRBJ2-3, with TRBD2 matching 7 bases. The CDR3 extends over 15 amino acids. The V gene's germline CDR1 is LGHNA and CDR2 YNFKEQ. The sequenced CDR3 bases are TGCGCCAGCAGCCAAGTGGCGGGAGTTACAGATACG. Amino acids: CASSQVAGVTDT. The full CDR3 protein reads CASSQVAGVTDTQYF.